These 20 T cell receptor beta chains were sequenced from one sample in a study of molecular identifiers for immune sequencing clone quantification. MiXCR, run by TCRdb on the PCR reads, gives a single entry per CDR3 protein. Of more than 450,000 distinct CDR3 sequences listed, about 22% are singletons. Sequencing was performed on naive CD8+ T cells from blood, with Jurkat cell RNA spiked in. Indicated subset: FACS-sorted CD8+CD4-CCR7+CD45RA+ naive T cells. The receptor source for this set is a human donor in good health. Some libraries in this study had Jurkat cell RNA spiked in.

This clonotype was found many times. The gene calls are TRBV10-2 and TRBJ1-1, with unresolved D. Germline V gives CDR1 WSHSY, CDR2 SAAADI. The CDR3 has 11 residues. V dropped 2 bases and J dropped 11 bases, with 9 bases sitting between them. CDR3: CASSEGVGAFF. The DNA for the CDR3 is TGCGCCAGCAGTGAGGGGGTAGGGGCTTTCTTT.

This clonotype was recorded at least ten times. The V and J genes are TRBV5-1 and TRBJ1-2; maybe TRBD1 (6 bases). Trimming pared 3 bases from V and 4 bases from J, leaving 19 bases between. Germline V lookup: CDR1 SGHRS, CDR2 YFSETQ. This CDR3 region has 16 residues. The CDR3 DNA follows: TGCGCCAGCAGCTCCTCGACGGGGTCAGGGGCCTATGGCTACACCTTC. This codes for CASSSSTGSGAYGYTF. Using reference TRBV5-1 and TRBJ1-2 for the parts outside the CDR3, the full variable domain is KAGVTQTPRYLIKTRGQQVTLSCSPISGHRSVSWYQQTPGQGLQFLFEYFSETQRNKGNFPGRFSGRQFSNSRSEMNVSTLELGDSALYLCASSSSTGSGAYGYTFGSGTRLTVV.

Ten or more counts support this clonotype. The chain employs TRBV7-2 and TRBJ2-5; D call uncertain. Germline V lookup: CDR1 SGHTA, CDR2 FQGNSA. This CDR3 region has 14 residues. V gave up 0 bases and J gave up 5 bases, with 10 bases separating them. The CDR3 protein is CASSLAGYRETQYF. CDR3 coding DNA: TGTGCCAGCAGCTTAGCAGGGTACCGGGAGACCCAGTACTTC.

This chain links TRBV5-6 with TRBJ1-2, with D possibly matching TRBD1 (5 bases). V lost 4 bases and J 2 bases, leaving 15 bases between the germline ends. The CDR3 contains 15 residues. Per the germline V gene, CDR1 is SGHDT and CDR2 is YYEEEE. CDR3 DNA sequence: TGTGCCAGCAGCCCTCCCCTGGGGGTGAACTATGGCTACACCTTC. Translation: CASSPPLGVNYGYTF.

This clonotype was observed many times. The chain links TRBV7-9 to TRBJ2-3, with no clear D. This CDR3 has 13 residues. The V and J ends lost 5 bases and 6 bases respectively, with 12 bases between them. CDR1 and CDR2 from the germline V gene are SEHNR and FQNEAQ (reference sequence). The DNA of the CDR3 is TGTGCCAGCAGCGGTCGGGTCGATGATACGCAGTATTTT. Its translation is CASSGRVDDTQYF.

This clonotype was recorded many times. The CDR3 sequence: CAWSGQGAANYGYTF. As DNA, the CDR3 is TGTGCCTGGAGTGGACAGGGAGCAGCTAACTATGGCTACACCTTC. The rearrangement joins TRBV30 to TRBJ1-2; 7 positions agree with TRBD1. The V gene end was trimmed by 1 base and the J gene end by 0 bases; junction bases not matched to a gene: 5. This CDR3 comprises 15 residues. CDR1 and CDR2 (germline): GTSNPN, SVGIG (reference sequence).

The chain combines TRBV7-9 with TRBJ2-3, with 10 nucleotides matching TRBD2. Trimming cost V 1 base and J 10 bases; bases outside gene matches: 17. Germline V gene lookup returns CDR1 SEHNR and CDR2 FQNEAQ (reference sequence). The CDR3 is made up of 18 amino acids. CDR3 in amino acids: CASSLGGGAGGPLDAQYF. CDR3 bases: TGTGCCAGCAGCTTAGGAGGGGGAGCGGGAGGGCCGTTGGATGCGCAGTATTTT.

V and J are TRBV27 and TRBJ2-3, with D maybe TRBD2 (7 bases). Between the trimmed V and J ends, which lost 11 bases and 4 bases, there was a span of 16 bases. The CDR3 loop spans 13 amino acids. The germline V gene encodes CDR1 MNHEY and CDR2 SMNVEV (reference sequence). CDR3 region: CAVWAGAADTQYF. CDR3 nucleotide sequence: TGTGCCGTCTGGGCGGGGGCTGCAGATACGCAGTATTTT.

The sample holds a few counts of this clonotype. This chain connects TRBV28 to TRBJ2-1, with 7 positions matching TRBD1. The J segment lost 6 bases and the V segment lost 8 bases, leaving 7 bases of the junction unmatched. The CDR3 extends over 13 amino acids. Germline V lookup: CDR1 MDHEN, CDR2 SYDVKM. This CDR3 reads CASSNRGPNEQFF. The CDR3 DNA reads TGTGCCAGCTCAAACAGGGGACCCAATGAGCAGTTCTTC.

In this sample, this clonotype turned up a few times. CDR3 nucleotide sequence: TGTGCCAGTAGCCTCCAGGGCGGTAACTATGGCTACACCTTC. Protein sequence: CASSLQGGNYGYTF. The rearrangement joins TRBV19 to TRBJ1-2; tentative D call: TRBD1 (5 bases). This CDR3 comprises 14 residues. Per the germline V gene, CDR1 is LNHDA and CDR2 is SQIVND (reference sequence). Trimming shortened V by 6 bases and J by 1 base, and 12 bases separated the two germline ends.

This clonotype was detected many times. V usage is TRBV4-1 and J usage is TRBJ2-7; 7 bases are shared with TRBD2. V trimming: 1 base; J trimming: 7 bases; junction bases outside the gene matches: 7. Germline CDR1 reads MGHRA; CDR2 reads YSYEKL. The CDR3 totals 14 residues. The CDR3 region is CASSQVRGGEEQYF. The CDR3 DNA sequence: TGCGCCAGCAGCCAAGTTCGCGGGGGAGAAGAGCAGTACTTC.

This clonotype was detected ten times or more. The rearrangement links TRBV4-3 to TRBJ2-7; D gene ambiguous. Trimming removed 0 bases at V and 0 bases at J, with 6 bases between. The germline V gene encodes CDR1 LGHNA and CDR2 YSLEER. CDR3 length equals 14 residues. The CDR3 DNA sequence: TGCGCCAGCAGCCAAGAGACAAACTCCTACGAGCAGTACTTC. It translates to CASSQETNSYEQYF.

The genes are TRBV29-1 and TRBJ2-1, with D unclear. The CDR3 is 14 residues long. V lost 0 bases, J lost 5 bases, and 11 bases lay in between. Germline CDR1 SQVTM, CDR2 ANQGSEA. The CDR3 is CSVEDLQGNNEQFF. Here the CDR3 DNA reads TGCAGCGTTGAAGATCTTCAAGGAAACAATGAGCAGTTCTTC.

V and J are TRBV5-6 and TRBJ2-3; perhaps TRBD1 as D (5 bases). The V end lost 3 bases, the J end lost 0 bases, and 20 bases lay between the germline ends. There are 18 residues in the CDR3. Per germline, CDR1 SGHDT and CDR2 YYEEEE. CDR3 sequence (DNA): TGTGCCAGCAGCTCGACACTGGACACCGATACTAGCACAGATACGCAGTATTTT. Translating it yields CASSSTLDTDTSTDTQYF.

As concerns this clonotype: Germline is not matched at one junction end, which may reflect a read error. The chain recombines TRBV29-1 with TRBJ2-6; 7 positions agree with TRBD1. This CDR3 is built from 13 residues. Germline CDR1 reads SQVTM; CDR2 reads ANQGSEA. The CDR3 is CSATGDGAYVLTF. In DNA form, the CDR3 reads TGCAGCGCCACAGGGGATGGGGCCTACGTCCTGACTTTC.

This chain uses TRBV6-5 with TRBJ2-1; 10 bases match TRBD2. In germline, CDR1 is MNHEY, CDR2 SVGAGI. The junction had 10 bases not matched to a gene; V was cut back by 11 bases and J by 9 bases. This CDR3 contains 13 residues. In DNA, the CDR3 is TGTGCCGTGAGCGGGGGGGCCTCTCTTGAGCAGTTCTTC. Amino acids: CAVSGGASLEQFF.

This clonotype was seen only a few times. The CDR3 sequence is CASSHAGAYEQYF. CDR3 bases: TGTGCCAGCAGTCACGCGGGGGCCTACGAGCAGTACTTC. This chain joins TRBV27 and TRBJ2-7; 7 positions agree with TRBD2. The CDR3 extends over 13 amino acids. CDR1 MNHEY and CDR2 SMNVEV come from the germline V gene (reference sequence). The V segment lost 5 bases and the J segment 2 bases; nucleotides outside the gene matches: 3.

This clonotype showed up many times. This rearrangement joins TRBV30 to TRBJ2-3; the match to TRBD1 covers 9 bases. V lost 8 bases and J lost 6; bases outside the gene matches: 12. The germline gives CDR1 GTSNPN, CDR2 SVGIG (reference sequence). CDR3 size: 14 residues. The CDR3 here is CAADRGEAGDTQYF. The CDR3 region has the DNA TGTGCCGCCGACAGGGGGGAAGCAGGGGATACGCAGTATTTT.

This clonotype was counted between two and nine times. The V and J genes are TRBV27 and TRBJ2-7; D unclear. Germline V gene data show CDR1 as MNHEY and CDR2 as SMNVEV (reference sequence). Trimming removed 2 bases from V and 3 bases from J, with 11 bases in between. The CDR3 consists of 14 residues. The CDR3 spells CASSLQPSLYEQYF. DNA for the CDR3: TGTGCCAGCAGTTTACAGCCAAGCCTCTACGAGCAGTACTTC.

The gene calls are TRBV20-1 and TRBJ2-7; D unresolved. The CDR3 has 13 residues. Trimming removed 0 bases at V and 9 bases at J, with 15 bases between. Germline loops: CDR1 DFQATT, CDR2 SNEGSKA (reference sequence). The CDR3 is CSAREGLSGGQYF. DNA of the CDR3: TGCAGTGCTAGAGAGGGCCTATCGGGCGGGCAGTACTTC.